The TCR beta chain described here comes from a study of neurological immune-mediated disorders. The study, taken as a whole, reports: Phylogenetic analysis grouped 18 of 34 multiple sclerosis patients' repertoires together, suggesting a possible repertoire signature.

The yield of each sequencing run was over 180 million TCR-beta sequences from 15-18 subjects. MiXCR, applied by TCRdb to the 5' RACE reads, yields one record per CDR3 protein. Among some 89,000 distinct CDR3 sequences listed, approximately 4.6% were seen once. The time point denotes: longitudinal time-point 3. For the unsorted libraries, 2 million PBMCs stored at -80 C served as input. This clonotype was seen repeatedly, ten times or more. Antigen specificity is unknown. CDR3 length: 11 amino acids. With 6 bases removed from V and 9 bases from J, the gap between germline ends came to 9 bases. CDR1 and CDR2 (germline): MNHEY, SVGEGT.

This chain uses TRBV6-2 or TRBV6-3 with TRBJ2-1; D is unclear. The receptor was derived from a woman in her fifties or sixties with multiple sclerosis. The sequenced sample was PBMCs. Here the CDR3 reads CASSKLVEQFF. CDR3 bases: TGTGCCAGCAGCAAGTTAGTTGAGCAGTTCTTC.